This T cell receptor (beta chain) was recorded in a study of cytomegalovirus exposure and HLA in healthy donors. On the study more broadly: Genetic ancestry analysis placed around four fifths of the 398 donors that were genotyped in the Caucasian-associated cluster.

V was pared by 2 bases and J by 4 bases, with 11 bases between. Germline CDR1 is MDHEN and CDR2 is SYDVKM. The CDR3 loop spans 14 amino acids. PCR was performed using 60 Vbeta and 13 Jbeta primers. Assay: immunoSEQ multiplex PCR; the TCRdb copy retains only in-frame clones and omits some. The sample has 150,000 to 200,000 clones, less than 80% seen once. The donors were healthy bone marrow donors. Donors were nominally healthy when sampled, though unrecorded immune exposures were likely. This rearrangement joins TRBV28 to TRBJ1-2; no reliable D call. This receptor was taken from a man aged 35 to 55 in good health and CMV-seronegative. Sequenced sample: PBMCs. The CDR3, as DNA: TGTGCCAGCAGTTTAACCCCAGCAGGCTATGGCTACACCTTC. Amino acid sequence: CASSLTPAGYGYTF.